Following are 21 T cell receptor beta chains from one sample sequenced in a study of cytomegalovirus exposure and HLA in healthy donors. PCR was performed using 60 Vbeta and 13 Jbeta primers. Sequenced by immunoSEQ multiplex PCR; TCRdb stores in-frame clones only, minus some. The table records tens of thousands of clones, roughly four fifths of them present only once. What was sequenced was PBMCs. The receptors stem from a man aged 50 to 60 in good health and CMV-seronegative.

This chain connects TRBV7-6 to TRBJ1-1; 7 bases fit TRBD1. Germline values: CDR1 SGHVS, CDR2 FNYEAQ. The trim removed 2 bases at V and 0 bases at J, leaving 6 bases unmatched. The CDR3 is 16 residues long. The CDR3 coding sequence is TGTGCCAGCAGCTTAATCGGGACAGCTATGAACACTGAAGCTTTCTTT. This codes for CASSLIGTAMNTEAFF.

The CDR3 loop reads CASSAIPRGGYTEAFF. DNA of the CDR3: TGTGCCAGCAGTGCTATCCCGAGGGGGGGGTACACTGAAGCTTTCTTT. J is TRBJ1-1 and V is TRBV25-1; the D gene is possibly TRBD1 (6 bases). V lost 4 bases and J 3 bases, leaving 18 bases between the germline ends. Germline assignment: CDR1 MGHDK and CDR2 SYGVNS. This CDR3 comprises 16 residues.

The V and J genes are TRBV28 and TRBJ2-6; 9 bases map to TRBD2. This CDR3 is 15 amino acids long. CDR1 is MDHEN, CDR2 SYDVKM, per germline. The J segment lost 4 bases and the V segment lost 7 bases, leaving 5 bases of the junction unmatched. CDR3 sequence reads: CASISGRKGANVLTF. The CDR3 nucleotides are TGTGCCAGCATCAGCGGGAGGAAGGGGGCCAACGTCCTGACTTTC.

In DNA, the CDR3 is TGTGCCAGCAGCTTAAGCGGGGGGCTTCAAGAGACCCAGTACTTC. The encoded protein is CASSLSGGLQETQYF. The chain has TRBV7-3 and TRBJ2-5, with 8 bases fitting TRBD2. CDR3 length: 15 amino acids. Germline V gene sequence: CDR1 SGHTA, CDR2 FQGTGA. The trim removed 1 base at V and 2 bases at J, leaving 3 bases unmatched.

This clone was recorded only once. The chain links TRBV6-5 to TRBJ2-3; D not certain. V shed 5 bases and J shed 1 base, with 10 bases lying between them. This CDR3 has 14 amino acids. Germline assignment: CDR1 MNHEY and CDR2 SVGAGI. The CDR3: CASSPIVGTDTQYF. CDR3 nucleotides: TGTGCCAGCAGTCCTATCGTGGGCACAGATACGCAGTATTTT.

This clone was counted only a few times. The CDR3 DNA is TGTGCCAGCTCCCCCGGGGGACTAGCTAACGAGCAGTACTTC. Translating it yields CASSPGGLANEQYF. The chain employs TRBV5-4 and TRBJ2-7; 9 positions match TRBD2. Germline V gene data show CDR1 as SGHNT and CDR2 as YYREEE (reference sequence). The CDR3 is made up of 14 amino acids. The trim removed 7 bases at V and 5 bases at J, leaving 10 bases unmatched.

The chain joins TRBV5-6 to TRBJ2-1; 8 bases fit TRBD2. V lost 4 bases, J lost 10 bases, and 16 bases stayed unmatched. Germline assignment: CDR1 SGHDT and CDR2 YYEEEE. This CDR3 region has 16 residues. CDR3 nucleotide sequence: TGTGCCAGCAGCCCGGGACTAGTGGGGATTGGGAGCGAGCAGTTCTTC. Residues: CASSPGLVGIGSEQFF.

In its sample, this clone was seen once. The chain has TRBV5-1 and TRBJ2-3, with 13 bases identical to TRBD2. Germline V gene sequence: CDR1 SGHRS, CDR2 YFSETQ. V was clipped by 9 bases and J by 3 bases; unmatched bases: 7. The CDR3 covers 15 residues. CDR3 DNA sequence: TGCGCCACCGCACCGGGACTAGCGGGGACAGATACGCAGTATTTT. This encodes CATAPGLAGTDTQYF.

This rearrangement joins TRBV6-6 to TRBJ1-1; D remains unclear. Trimming pared 2 bases from V and 0 bases from J, leaving 10 bases between. There are 15 residues in the CDR3. The germline V gene encodes CDR1 MNHNY and CDR2 SVGAGI (reference sequence). CDR3 region: CASSYDSSMNTEAFF. DNA of the CDR3: TGTGCCAGCAGTTACGATAGTTCCATGAACACTGAAGCTTTCTTT.

The chain couples TRBV5-5 to TRBJ2-7; no clear D. Deletions cut 0 bases from V and 3 bases from J, with 13 bases between. The CDR3 is 15 residues long. In germline, CDR1 is SGHKS, CDR2 YYEKEE (reference sequence). The CDR3 is CASSLGPGSNYEQYF. CDR3 nucleotides: TGTGCCAGCAGCTTGGGCCCGGGTTCTAACTACGAGCAGTACTTC.

This chain joins TRBV18 and TRBJ1-1; tentatively, D is TRBD1 (5 bases). The V end lost 2 bases, the J end lost 6 bases, and 10 bases lay between the germline ends. The CDR3 length is 13 residues. Germline V gene lookup returns CDR1 KGHSH and CDR2 LQKENI. DNA of the CDR3: TGTGCCAGCTCACCAATGGGAGGGGCTGAAGCTTTCTTT. Its protein is CASSPMGGAEAFF. The whole variable domain, remainder taken from reference TRBV18 and TRBJ1-1, is NAGVMQNPRHLVRRRGQEARLRCSPMKGHSHVYWYRQLPEEGLKFMVYLQKENIIDESGMPKERFSAEFPKEGPSILRIQQVVRGDSAAYFCASSPMGGAEAFFGQGTRLTVV.

The chain uses TRBV1 and TRBJ2-3; no DNA check was done on the table's D call, TRBD2. TRBV1 counts as a pseudogene. The CDR3 runs to 16 residues. CDR3 nucleotides: TGCACCAGCAGCCAAGATGTACGCGGGAACACAGATACGCAGTATTTT. Translation: CTSSQDVRGNTDTQYF.

This chain uses TRBV5-1 with TRBJ2-7; 10 nucleotides line up with TRBD1. J gave up 6 bases and V 4 bases, and 10 bases lay outside the gene matches. Per germline, CDR1 SGHRS and CDR2 YFSETQ. This CDR3 is 15 amino acids long. CDR3 residues: CASSQSTGGRGEQYF. DNA for the CDR3: TGCGCCAGCAGCCAATCGACAGGGGGCAGGGGCGAGCAGTACTTC.

The chain recombines TRBV5-4 with TRBJ2-3; maybe TRBD2 (6 bases). The CDR3 length is 14 residues. Germline lookup yields CDR1 SGHNT and CDR2 YYREEE (reference sequence). V dropped 2 bases and J dropped 0 bases, with 7 bases sitting between them. The CDR3 DNA sequence: TGTGCCAGCAGCTTCAGCGGGAGCACAGATACGCAGTATTTT. Translation gives CASSFSGSTDTQYF.

The chain is built from TRBV30 and TRBJ1-1; TRBD1 matches at 9 bases. The germline CDR1 and CDR2 sequences are GTSNPN and SVGIG (reference sequence). V lost 6 bases and J lost 2; bases outside the gene matches: 16. This CDR3 has 17 residues. CDR3 DNA sequence: TGTGCCTGCGAACCCCGGCGGGACAGGGAGACAAACACTGAAGCTTTCTTT. This gives the protein CACEPRRDRETNTEAFF.

The genes are TRBV7-2 and TRBJ2-7; 8 nucleotides agree with TRBD2. The CDR3 spans 15 residues. CDR1 is SGHTA and CDR2 is FQGNSA in the germline V gene. J was trimmed by 2 bases and V by 8 bases; bases with no gene match: 11. The CDR3 reads CASSLGVAGTYEQYF. CDR3 nucleotides: TGTGCCAGCTCCCTAGGGGTAGCGGGGACCTACGAGCAGTACTTC.

The J gene is TRBJ2-5, the V gene TRBV10-3; 12 bases agree with TRBD2. The germline gives CDR1 ENHRY, CDR2 SYGVKD. With V trimmed by 6 bases and J by 4 bases, 6 bases remained unmatched. This CDR3 has 15 amino acids. CDR3: CAIRATSGRSETQYF. In DNA, the CDR3 is TGTGCCATCAGGGCGACTAGCGGGAGATCAGAGACCCAGTACTTC.

J is TRBJ2-1 and V is TRBV9, with a possible D match to TRBD2 (6 bases). Germline loops: CDR1 SGDLS, CDR2 YYNGEE. V lost 0 bases and J 2 bases, leaving 9 bases between the germline ends. The CDR3 loop spans 15 amino acids. CDR3 nucleotide sequence: TGTGCCAGCAGCGTAGTTAGCGGCACCTACAATGAGCAGTTCTTC. Its translation is CASSVVSGTYNEQFF.

The genes are TRBV30 and TRBJ1-1; D perhaps matches TRBD1 (5 bases). The CDR3 is 15 residues long. Trimming removed 2 bases at V and 0 bases at J, with 13 bases between. Germline CDR1 reads GTSNPN; CDR2 reads SVGIG (reference sequence). DNA for the CDR3: TGTGCCTGGAGTCCAGGGCTAATGGTGAACACTGAAGCTTTCTTT. Protein product: CAWSPGLMVNTEAFF.

This chain connects TRBV27 to TRBJ1-1; D call uncertain. Looked up from germline, CDR1 is MNHEY and CDR2 is SMNVEV (reference sequence). Trimming cost V 5 bases and J 0 bases, with 7 bases left between them. This CDR3 is 13 amino acids long. The CDR3 DNA follows: TGTGCCAGCAGTGCGGTCATGAACACTGAAGCTTTCTTT. Amino acids: CASSAVMNTEAFF.

This chain joins TRBV2 and TRBJ1-2, with TRBD1 matching 7 bases. There are 15 residues in the CDR3. Germline values: CDR1 SNHLY, CDR2 FYNNEI. After removal of 1 base from V and 5 bases from J, the junction contained 7 bases not matched to a gene. The CDR3 protein is CASSEEQGLLYGYTF. DNA for the CDR3: TGTGCCAGCAGTGAAGAACAGGGGCTTTTGTATGGCTACACCTTC.